The rows below give T cell receptor beta chains drawn from one sample of a study of T cells after yellow fever vaccination. TCRdb ran MiXCR on the 5' RACE reads and lists one entry per CDR3 protein. The sample lists a few hundred thousand distinct CDR3 sequences, 4% to 5.5% occurring once. Sequencing used PBMCs, obtained 15 days after the yellow fever booster vaccination. These TCRs come from a man aged 18 to 29 who received the YFV17D yellow fever vaccine. CDR3s include the opening cysteine and the closing phenylalanine or tryptophan. D genes are given only for firm matches. Part of the rows lack a size; the others show once, few, many or a class for expanded clones.

CASSFDSSQYF,TGTGCCAGCAGTTTTGACAGCTCACAGTACTTC,11,NA,TRBV6-5,TRBJ2-7,NA
CASSFGIGTYEQYF,TGTGCCAGCAGTTTCGGGATAGGGACCTACGAGCAGTACTTC,14,NA,TRBV12-3/TRBV12-4,TRBJ2-7,NA
CASSLETTPNEQFF,TGTGCCAGCAGCCTAGAGACTACCCCCAATGAGCAGTTCTTC,14,NA,TRBV7-6,TRBJ2-1,NA
CASRDRSAGNTIYF,TGCGCCAGCAGAGACAGGTCTGCTGGAAACACCATATATTTT,14,NA,TRBV5-1,TRBJ1-3,few
CSARLGGTDTQYF,TGCAGTGCTAGATTGGGGGGTACAGATACGCAGTATTTT,13,NA,TRBV20-1,TRBJ2-3,few
CASSPSGGGSGELFF,TGCGCCAGCAGTCCTAGCGGGGGCGGATCCGGGGAGCTGTTTTTT,15,TRBD2,TRBV5-1,TRBJ2-2,few
CASSVAAGDSYNEQFF,TGTGCCAGCAGCGTAGCTGCAGGGGACTCCTACAATGAGCAGTTCTTC,16,NA,TRBV9,TRBJ2-1,few
CASAGRIQGRGEKLFF,TGTGCCAGCGCCGGGAGAATTCAAGGCCGGGGTGAAAAACTGTTTTTT,16,NA,TRBV7-9,TRBJ1-4,NA
CASSLAYRAGELFF,TGTGCCAGCAGCCTGGCGTATCGGGCCGGGGAGCTGTTTTTT,14,NA,TRBV6-5,TRBJ2-2,NA
CASSLGQGSPNEQFF,TGTGCCAGCAGTTTAGGACAGGGATCCCCCAATGAGCAGTTCTTC,15,TRBD1,TRBV6-5,TRBJ2-1,few
CASSQQGFSYGYTF,TGCGCCAGCAGCCAGCAGGGATTCAGCTATGGCTACACCTTC,14,NA,TRBV4-3,TRBJ1-2,NA
CASSLGTENQPQHF,TGCGCCAGCAGCTTGGGCACCGAGAATCAGCCCCAGCATTTT,14,NA,TRBV5-1,TRBJ1-5,few
CASSSLREQFF,TGTGCCAGTAGTAGTCTCAGGGAGCAGTTCTTC,11,NA,TRBV19,TRBJ2-1,many
CASSRQGGYGYTF,TGTGCCAGCAGCCGACAGGGGGGATATGGCTACACCTTC,13,TRBD1,TRBV7-9,TRBJ1-2,many
CASSTRRGGSSTDTQYF,TGTGCCAGCAGTACGCGAAGGGGGGGATCAAGCACAGATACGCAGTATTTT,17,NA,TRBV7-9,TRBJ2-3,few
CASSPRQGGDTGELFF,TGCGCCAGCAGCCCTAGGCAGGGAGGGGACACCGGGGAGCTGTTTTTT,16,TRBD2,TRBV4-3,TRBJ2-2,NA
CASSFSGTSGGSWTQYF,TGTGCCAGCAGTTTTTCCGGGACTAGCGGGGGGTCATGGACCCAGTACTTC,17,TRBD2,TRBV27,TRBJ2-5,many
CASSLQARGPEGYTF,TGTGCCAGCAGTTTACAAGCGCGGGGCCCGGAGGGCTACACCTTC,15,NA,TRBV27,TRBJ1-2,many
CASSEWGSNQPQHF,TGTGCCAGCAGTGAATGGGGTAGCAATCAGCCCCAGCATTTT,14,NA,TRBV6-1,TRBJ1-5,NA
CSASTWDSHQPQHF,TGCAGTGCTAGCACCTGGGACAGCCATCAGCCCCAGCATTTT,14,TRBD1,TRBV20-1,TRBJ1-5,NA